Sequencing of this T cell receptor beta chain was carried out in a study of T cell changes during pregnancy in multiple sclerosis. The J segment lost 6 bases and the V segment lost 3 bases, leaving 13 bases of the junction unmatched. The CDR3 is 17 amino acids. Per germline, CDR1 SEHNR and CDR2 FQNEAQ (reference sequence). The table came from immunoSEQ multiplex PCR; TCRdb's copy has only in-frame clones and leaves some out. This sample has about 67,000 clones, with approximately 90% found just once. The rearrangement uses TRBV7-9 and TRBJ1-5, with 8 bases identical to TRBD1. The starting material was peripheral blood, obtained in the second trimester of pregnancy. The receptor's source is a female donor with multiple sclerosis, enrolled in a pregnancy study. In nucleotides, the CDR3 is TGTGCCAGCAGCTTGACGCGGGACAGGCAAATTGGTCAGCCCCAGCATTTT. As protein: CASSLTRDRQIGQPQHF.